This T cell receptor beta chain came from a study of T cell responses to AZD1222 COVID-19 vaccine. Using immunoSEQ multiplex PCR, the repertoire was profiled, and TCRdb retains in-frame clones only, with some absent. The sample contains approximately 140,000 clones, 93% of which appear only once. The V and J ends lost 1 base and 4 bases, in that order; junction bases with no gene match: 10. CDR1 and CDR2 (germline): SEHNR, FQNEAQ (reference sequence). This CDR3 contains 17 residues. The TCR originated in an adult in good health. The rearrangement uses TRBV7-9 and TRBJ2-5, with 9 bases matching TRBD1. The material sequenced was peripheral blood, taken on day 0 of AZD1222 vaccination. DNA for the CDR3: TGTGCCAGCAGCTTAGAACCTCCGGACAGGGGAGGAGAGACCCAGTACTTC. It encodes CASSLEPPDRGGETQYF. Using reference TRBV7-9 and TRBJ2-5 for the parts outside the CDR3, the full variable domain is DTGVSQNPRHKITKRGQNVTFRCDPISEHNRLYWYRQTLGQGPEFLTYFQNEAQLEKSRLLSDRFSAERPKGSFSTLEIQRTEQGDSAMYLCASSLEPPDRGGETQYFGPGTRLLVL.